This TCR beta chain is drawn from a study of blood T cells in healthy people across ages. Findings of the study overall: In the absence of known donor CMV status, changes in expanded clonotypes were possibly confounded.

This clonotype was counted only a few times. The antigen remains undetermined. The junction had 6 bases not matched to a gene; V was cut back by 0 bases and J by 4 bases. This CDR3 contains 16 residues. The germline gives CDR1 SGHRS, CDR2 YFSETQ. Primers used in a second PCR of about 7 to 12 cycles were a sample-barcoded 5' primer and a J-beta primer mix. TCRdb re-called the 5' RACE reads with MiXCR, one entry per CDR3 protein. The profile covers 920,000 or so distinct CDR3 sequences, with over 35% appearing a single time and approximately 17% taken by the ten largest. Sequenced sample: blood. V and J are TRBV5-1 and TRBJ2-3, with 9 bases matching TRBD2. The receptor's source is a woman aged 55-69 years in good health. CDR3 sequence reads: CASSLDWGGRADTQYF. The CDR3 nucleotides read TGCGCCAGCAGCTTGGACTGGGGCGGGAGGGCAGATACGCAGTATTTT.